Listed below are T cell receptor beta chains from one sample, sequenced in a study of T-cell memory formation after mild COVID-19. TCRdb processed the 5' RACE reads anew with MiXCR; each CDR3 protein has one entry. The table has a few hundred thousand distinct CDR3 sequences, about 20% seen once. Specimen: PBMCs or a T cell subset sorted from them (not recorded which). The receptor set was obtained from a man aged 18 to 35 who had mild COVID-19 (a few samples of this study predate the infection). Cell type and time point are not known. CDR3s include the opening cysteine and the closing phenylalanine or tryptophan. A D gene is named only where the DNA matches it firmly. Clone size is shown for a subset of rows, as once, few, many or a class of expanded clone.

>TRBV7-3|TRBJ2-5|.|.
CASSPTGNGAQYF
TGTGCCAGCAGCCCAACAGGGAACGGGGCCCAGTACTTC
>TRBV9|TRBJ1-6|.|few
CASSVEQAGSPLHF
TGTGCCAGCAGCGTTGAACAGGCCGGTTCACCCCTCCACTTT
>TRBV7-2|TRBJ1-2|.|.
CASSLGLGGYGYTF
TGTGCCAGCAGCTTAGGACTAGGCGGTTACGGCTACACCTTC
>TRBV29-1|TRBJ2-5|.|.
CSVEAGALETKYF
TGCAGCGTTGAGGCAGGTGCTCTGGAGACCAAGTACTTC
>TRBV12-3/TRBV12-4|TRBJ1-1|.|many
CASSPRQNTEAFF
TGTGCCAGCAGTCCCCGACAGAACACTGAAGCTTTCTTT
>TRBV5-1|TRBJ1-1|.|many
CASSLGVNTEAFF
TGTGCCAGCAGCTTGGGGGTGAACACTGAAGCTTTCTTT
>TRBV27|TRBJ2-3|.|few
CASSFSLLVGTQYF
TGTGCCAGCAGTTTCTCATTGCTTGTGGGTACGCAGTATTTT
>TRBV29-1|TRBJ2-5|TRBD1|.
CSVRDRGFGETQYF
TGCAGCGTGCGGGACAGGGGGTTTGGAGAGACCCAGTACTTC
>TRBV12-3/TRBV12-4|TRBJ1-4|TRBD1|few
CASSPRPGTDLEKLFF
TGTGCCAGCAGTCCACGGCCAGGGACAGACCTTGAAAAACTGTTTTTT
>TRBV5-1|TRBJ2-5|.|.
CASSPEKETQYF
TGCGCCAGCAGCCCAGAAAAAGAGACCCAGTACTTC
>TRBV20-1|TRBJ2-1|TRBD1|.
CSVRNRGKSYNEQFF
TGCAGTGTTCGGAACAGGGGAAAGTCCTACAATGAGCAGTTCTTC
>TRBV6-2/TRBV6-3|TRBJ1-1|.|.
CASNPTVMNTEAFF
TGTGCCAGCAATCCGACAGTGATGAACACTGAAGCTTTCTTT
>TRBV7-8|TRBJ1-1|.|few
CASSSPGLPEAFF
TGTGCCAGCAGCTCCCCGGGGCTGCCTGAAGCTTTCTTT
>TRBV15|TRBJ1-5|.|many
CATSRPPGNQPQHF
TGTGCCACCAGCAGACCCCCGGGGAATCAGCCCCAGCATTTT
>TRBV7-9|TRBJ1-2|.|.
CASSPAGSSGYTF
TGTGCCAGCAGCCCGGCGGGCTCCAGTGGCTACACCTTC
>TRBV12-3/TRBV12-4|TRBJ2-1|.|.
CASSWNEQFF
TGTGCCAGCAGTTGGAATGAGCAGTTCTTC